Sequencing of this T cell receptor beta chain was carried out in a study of blood T cell repertoires in COVID-19. Authors' methods: The authors estimated nucleated cell counts from reference gene primer amplification. Only in-frame clones appear in the TCRdb table, and some are missing; sequencing was by immunoSEQ multiplex PCR. V, J and clone size were drawn from that table, and D and trimming were deduced from the DNA. This table has more than 65,000 clones, 70% to 85% appearing once. The CDR3 covers 15 residues. Germline CDR1 and CDR2: LNHDA and SQIVND (reference sequence). V lost 1 base and J lost 4, with 13 bases in between.

The sample consisted of peripheral blood. The receptor's source is a woman aged 45-60 years with acute or convalescent COVID-19. The chain carries TRBV19 and TRBJ1-2; TRBD1 might be the D (6 bases). The CDR3 DNA follows: TGTGCCAGTAGTATAGCACTACAGGGAAGCTATGGCTACACCTTC. Amino acid sequence: CASSIALQGSYGYTF.